This TCR beta chain appears in the sequencing data of a study of T cell responses to AZD1222 COVID-19 vaccine. About the research overall: Whether given at about 4 or about 12 weeks, second doses were pooled.

This clone was seen only once. Its antigen is not known. Overall study findings and caveats: AZD1222 recipients seropositive at baseline numbered only five to seven. There were repertoire samples only from the period after the peak T cell response. The donor group comprised mostly white British people and more females; the analysis possibly underestimated clonal diversity.

The protocol was immunoSEQ multiplex PCR, while the TCRdb copy is restricted to in-frame clones and leaves out a portion. The profile shows around 100,000 clones, approximately 81% of them singletons. This material consisted of peripheral blood, taken on day 0 of AZD1222 vaccination. This clonotype originated in an adult in good health.

The CDR3 DNA reads as TGTGCCAGCAGTGGGGGGGGACAGAGCTCCTATAATTCACCCCTCCACTTT. Protein sequence: CASSGGGQSSYNSPLHF. The chain recombines TRBV28 with TRBJ1-6, with 7 bases fitting TRBD1. V gave up 5 bases and J gave up 0 bases; unmatched junction bases: 7. There are 17 residues in the CDR3. The germline V gene encodes CDR1 MDHEN and CDR2 SYDVKM. The full variable domain, rest sourced from reference TRBV28 and TRBJ1-6, is DVKVTQSSRYLVKRTGEKVFLECVQDMDHENMFWYRQDPGLGLRLIYFSYDVKMKEKGDIPEGYSVSREKKERFSLILESASTNQTSMYLCASSGGGQSSYNSPLHFGNGTRLTVT.